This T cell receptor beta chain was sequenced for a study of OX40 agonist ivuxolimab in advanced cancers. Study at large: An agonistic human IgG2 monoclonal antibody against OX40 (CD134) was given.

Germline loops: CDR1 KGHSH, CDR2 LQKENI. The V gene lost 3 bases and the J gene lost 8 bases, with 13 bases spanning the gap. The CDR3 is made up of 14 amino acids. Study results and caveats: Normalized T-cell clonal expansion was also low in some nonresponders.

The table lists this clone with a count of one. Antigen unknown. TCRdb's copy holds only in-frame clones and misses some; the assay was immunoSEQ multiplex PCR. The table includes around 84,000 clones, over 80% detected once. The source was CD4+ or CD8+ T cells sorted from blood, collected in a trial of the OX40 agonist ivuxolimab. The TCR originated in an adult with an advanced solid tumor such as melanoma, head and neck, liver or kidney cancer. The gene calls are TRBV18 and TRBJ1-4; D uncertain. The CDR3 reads CASSPRVEEEKLFF. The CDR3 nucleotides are TGTGCCAGCTCACCCCGGGTGGAGGAAGAAAAACTGTTTTTT. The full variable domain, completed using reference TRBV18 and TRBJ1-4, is NAGVMQNPRHLVRRRGQEARLRCSPMKGHSHVYWYRQLPEEGLKFMVYLQKENIIDESGMPKERFSAEFPKEGPSILRIQQVVRGDSAAYFCASSPRVEEEKLFFGSGTQLSVL.